This T cell receptor (beta chain) appears in the sequencing data of a study of Graves' ophthalmopathy and Graves' hyperthyroidism. Study-level background: At initial diagnosis, peripheral blood was obtained, and this preceded any treatment.

This clonotype showed up just a few times. What it binds is not known. Study observations and caveats: Its predictions of ophthalmopathy progression gave the model 70.59% sensitivity and about 72% specificity.

CDR1 SQVTM and CDR2 ANQGSEA come from the germline V gene. The length of the CDR3 is 14 residues. J lost 3 bases, V lost 7 bases, and 8 bases had no gene match. Beta-chain TCR CDR3 regions were amplified from RNA transcripts. Following a first-round RT-PCR that used HTBI primers, a second-round multiplex PCR was carried out. TCRdb itself ran the multiplex PCR reads through MiXCR, one entry per CDR3 protein. The sample carries over 500,000 distinct CDR3 sequences, about 24% recorded once. Stable hyperthyroidism meant no ophthalmopathy within 18 months of follow-up. The PBMC fraction was derived from about 9.2 ml of fresh peripheral blood.

The TCR sequence derives from a woman in her late teens or twenties with stable Graves' hyperthyroidism. Some clones in this sample may be carry-over from other donors' samples. The chain has TRBV29-1 and TRBJ2-5; 10 bases fit TRBD1. Sequencing used peripheral blood. The CDR3 protein is CSAPDRGLKETQYF. DNA of the CDR3: TGCAGCGCCCCCGACAGGGGGCTAAAAGAGACCCAGTACTTC.